The 16 T cell receptor beta chains given below trace back to one sample, sequenced in a study of Ad26.COV2.S vaccination and SARS-CoV-2 variants. The treatment: approximately 18 received Ad26.COV2.S at low or high dose, single or two shots; roughly five received placebo; per-sample allocation not given. Repertoires come from day 63 after the first vaccine or placebo injection. This table comes from immunoSEQ multiplex PCR, and its TCRdb copy is limited to in-frame clones, with some not included. In the table there are approximately 410,000 clones, around 93% of which are singletons. The source was peripheral blood, collected in a trial of Ad26.COV2.S vaccine versus placebo. These receptors were obtained from a person aged 18-65 years who received the Ad26.COV2.S COVID-19 vaccine or a placebo.

This chain links TRBV7-2 with TRBJ2-7; TRBD1 might be the D (6 bases). This CDR3 has 15 amino acids. V lost 4 bases to trimming and J lost 3 bases, with 16 bases between them. The V gene's germline CDR1 is SGHTA and CDR2 FQGNSA. CDR3 protein: CASSSIDRLHYEQYF. For the CDR3, the DNA is TGTGCCAGCAGCTCAATCGACAGGTTACACTACGAGCAGTACTTC.

V is TRBV11-2 and J is TRBJ1-4; maybe TRBD1 (6 bases). This CDR3 has 14 residues. V was pared by 4 bases and J by 8 bases, with 14 bases between. The germline V gene has CDR1 SGHAT and CDR2 FQNNGV. This CDR3 is CASSSRDTGEKLFF. CDR3 in DNA: TGTGCCAGCAGCTCCCGGGACACCGGCGAAAAACTGTTTTTT.

The genes are TRBV4-3 and TRBJ2-3, with TRBD2 matching 8 bases. The CDR3 has 18 residues. In germline, CDR1 is LGHNA, CDR2 YSLEER. V was clipped by 1 base and J by 3 bases; unmatched bases: 12. CDR3 in amino acids: CASSQGPSGGALTDTQYF. CDR3 coding DNA: TGCGCCAGCAGCCAAGGCCCTTCCGGGGGGGCTTTAACAGATACGCAGTATTTT.

This clone has just one count. The chain uses TRBV24-1 and TRBJ2-3; 8 bases align to TRBD2. This CDR3 is built from 16 residues. V was pared by 0 bases and J by 3 bases, with 4 bases of the junction left unmatched. CDR1 and CDR2 from the germline V gene are KGHDR and SFDVKD. For the CDR3, the DNA is TGTGCCACCAGTGATTTGGCGGGACTAGGAACAGATACGCAGTATTTT. Amino acids: CATSDLAGLGTDTQYF.

CDR3 in DNA: TGTGCCAGCAGTTCTGGGAGTCCCGTTCATGGCTACACCTTC. Protein product: CASSSGSPVHGYTF. The V and J genes are TRBV28 and TRBJ1-2; the D is unclear. The CDR3 consists of 14 residues. CDR1 and CDR2 from the germline V gene are MDHEN and SYDVKM. V shed 4 bases and J shed 6 bases, with 15 bases lying between them.

The chain is built from TRBV2 and TRBJ1-1, with unresolved D. Trimming removed 4 bases at V and 1 base at J, with 10 bases between. The CDR3 runs to 14 residues. Looked up from germline, CDR1 is SNHLY and CDR2 is FYNNEI. CDR3 residues: CASSARERNTEAFF. The DNA of the CDR3 is TGTGCCAGCAGTGCTCGTGAGAGGAACACTGAAGCTTTCTTT.

V usage is TRBV5-6 and J usage is TRBJ1-5; no clear D. The CDR3 contains 13 residues. V was shortened by 3 bases and J by 6 bases, with 10 bases between the two germline ends. CDR1 SGHDT and CDR2 YYEEEE come from the germline V gene. The CDR3 reads CASSSGWSQPQHF. The CDR3 region has the DNA TGTGCCAGCAGCTCGGGGTGGAGTCAGCCCCAGCATTTT.

V and J are TRBV27 and TRBJ2-6, with D unresolved. Trimming removed 7 bases at V and 0 bases at J, with 7 bases between. This CDR3 is 14 amino acids long. Germline CDR1 is MNHEY and CDR2 is SMNVEV (reference sequence). This CDR3 reads CASNQRSGANVLTF. In DNA, the CDR3 is TGTGCCAGCAATCAACGCTCTGGGGCCAACGTCCTGACTTTC.

The genes are TRBV28 and TRBJ2-7; D might be TRBD1 (6 bases). The germline V and J ends were trimmed by 5 bases and 5 bases, with 16 bases remaining between them. Germline V gene data show CDR1 as MDHEN and CDR2 as SYDVKM. The CDR3 is made up of 14 amino acids. The DNA of the CDR3 is TGTGCCAGCAGTCGGGCTGACAGGCCGGACGAGCAGTACTTC. Translation: CASSRADRPDEQYF.

The chain has TRBV2 and TRBJ2-2, with 10 bases matching TRBD2. This CDR3 spans 19 amino acids. Trimming at V came to 5 bases and at J to 1 base, leaving 13 bases not matched to a gene. The germline V gene has CDR1 SNHLY and CDR2 FYNNEI. The CDR3 is CASSQRLSSGGVNTGELFF. The CDR3 DNA reads as TGTGCCAGCAGTCAAAGGTTGTCTAGCGGGGGTGTGAACACCGGGGAGCTGTTTTTT. Filled out from reference TRBV2 and TRBJ2-2, the complete variable domain reads EPEVTQTPSHQVTQMGQEVILRCVPISNHLYFYWYRQILGQKVEFLVSFYNNEISEKSEIFDDQFSVERPDGSNFTLKIRSTKLEDSAMYFCASSQRLSSGGVNTGELFFGEGSRLTVL.

CDR3 DNA sequence: TGTGCCAGCAGCCAAGGGGGATTTGGGGCCAACGTCCTGACTTTC. Translation gives CASSQGGFGANVLTF. The V call is TRBV14, the J call TRBJ2-6; D gene uncertain. The V and J ends lost 1 base and 3 bases respectively, with 7 bases between them. This CDR3 is built from 15 residues. Per germline, CDR1 SGHDN and CDR2 FVKESK.

The rearrangement links TRBV7-2 to TRBJ2-3; 9 bases agree with TRBD2. V lost 4 bases to trimming and J lost 1 base; unmatched junction nucleotides: 6. In germline, CDR1 is SGHTA, CDR2 FQGNSA. This CDR3 has 16 amino acids. CDR3 region: CASSSRRGGRTDTQYF. CDR3 DNA sequence: TGTGCCAGCAGCTCAAGGCGGGGGGGGCGCACAGATACGCAGTATTTT.

The count of this clone is one. The chain has TRBV6-2 or TRBV6-3 and TRBJ2-7; 10 nucleotides line up with TRBD1. With 5 bases clipped from V and 4 bases from J, the junction kept 11 bases outside the gene matches. The germline V gene encodes CDR1 MNHEY and CDR2 SVGEGT. The CDR3 runs to 16 residues. Here the CDR3 reads CASSPPRDRGKYEQYF. The CDR3 nucleotides are TGTGCCAGCAGTCCACCCCGGGACAGGGGCAAATACGAGCAGTACTTC.

The chain employs TRBV11-2 and TRBJ1-2; D remains ambiguous. Trimming took off 5 bases at V and 8 bases at J, with 21 bases between the two ends. CDR1 is SGHAT, CDR2 FQNNGV, per germline. This CDR3 is 15 amino acids long. The CDR3 sequence: CASSSLMEGLGGYTF. CDR3 nucleotide sequence: TGTGCCAGCAGCAGCTTAATGGAAGGGCTTGGGGGCTACACCTTC.

This rearrangement joins TRBV27 to TRBJ1-1; tentative D call: TRBD1 (5 bases). The CDR3 totals 15 residues. Trimming shortened V by 1 base and J by 3 bases, and 12 bases separated the two germline ends. Germline CDR1 is MNHEY and CDR2 is SMNVEV (reference sequence). For the CDR3, the DNA is TGTGCCAGCAGTTTATTCGGGGCTGGGGACACTGAAGCTTTCTTT. This codes for CASSLFGAGDTEAFF.

The V and J genes are TRBV3-1 (or the pseudogene TRBV3-2) and TRBJ1-1, with 7 nucleotides matching TRBD1. V dropped 5 bases and J dropped 0; count of bases not matched to a gene: 3. The length of the CDR3 is 14 residues. CDR1 LGHDT and CDR2 YNNKEL come from the germline V gene (reference sequence). In DNA, the CDR3 is TGTGCCAGCAGCTTAGGACAGGTGAACACTGAAGCTTTCTTT. Encoded protein: CASSLGQVNTEAFF.